Each of the 7 T cell receptor beta chains below was sequenced from the same sample in a study of early T cells in non-severe SARS-CoV-2 infection. MiXCR was run by TCRdb on the 5' RACE reads, yielding one entry per CDR3 protein. The table includes around 99,000 distinct CDR3 sequences, around 16% detected once. Sequences were derived from whole blood, sampled at baseline. The source of these receptors is an adult who was a healthcare worker with PCR-confirmed SARS-CoV-2 infection or an uninfected control (not recorded which).

This chain joins TRBV6-5 and TRBJ1-1; D uncertain. Germline CDR1 and CDR2: MNHEY and SVGAGI. With 5 bases removed from V and 3 bases from J, the gap between germline ends came to 7 bases. This CDR3 contains 12 residues. DNA for the CDR3: TGTGCCAGCAGTCGCCCGTACACTGAAGCTTTCTTT. Its protein is CASSRPYTEAFF.

This clonotype was detected many times. V gene TRBV18 combines with J gene TRBJ2-7; TRBD2 is a possible D gene (6 bases). Germline loops: CDR1 KGHSH, CDR2 LQKENI. V lost 5 bases and J lost 2, with 16 bases in between. This CDR3 is 15 amino acids long. In nucleotides, the CDR3 is TGTGCCAGCTCAACAACCGGGACTGGACCCTACGAGCAGTACTTC. The encoded protein is CASSTTGTGPYEQYF.

This clonotype was detected ten times or more. This chain connects TRBV4-1 to TRBJ1-6, with D possibly matching TRBD1 (6 bases). Germline V CDR1 and CDR2: MGHRA, YSYEKL. The length of the CDR3 is 12 residues. V was pared by 3 bases and J by 9 bases, with 6 bases between. The CDR3 DNA follows: TGCGCCAGCAGCCAGGGGGCTTCACCCCTCCACTTT. Translating it yields CASSQGASPLHF.

This chain uses TRBV5-1 with TRBJ2-3, with TRBD2 matching over 10 bases. The CDR3 extends over 16 amino acids. Unmatched junction bases numbered 10, after V lost 4 bases and J lost 5 bases. Germline-derived CDR1 and CDR2 are SGHRS and YFSETQ. The CDR3 nucleotides read TGCGCCAGCAGCCCCGGGCTAGCGGGAGAGATAGATACGCAGTATTTT. It specifies CASSPGLAGEIDTQYF.

This clonotype was found a few times. The gene calls are TRBV20-1 and TRBJ2-7; 7 bases align to TRBD2. Germline CDR1 and CDR2: DFQATT and SNEGSKA (reference sequence). This CDR3 spans 16 amino acids. J lost 6 bases, V lost 3 bases, and 17 bases had no gene match. The CDR3 DNA sequence: TGCAGTGCTAGCGAAGAGGGTCAGCGGGACCCACTCGAGCAGTACTTC. Its translation: CSASEEGQRDPLEQYF.

This clonotype was counted between two and nine times. The chain combines TRBV20-1 with TRBJ2-3; maybe TRBD1 (6 bases). The V end lost 6 bases, the J end lost 1 base, and 17 bases lay between the germline ends. The CDR3 length is 15 residues. Per the germline V gene, CDR1 is DFQATT and CDR2 is SNEGSKA (reference sequence). CDR3 DNA sequence: TGCAGTGCCCAAAGGGGGAGTGCTGGCACAGATACGCAGTATTTT. This translates into CSAQRGSAGTDTQYF.

This chain joins TRBV7-9 and TRBJ1-3; D may be TRBD1 (5 bases). CDR3 size: 15 residues. From germline, CDR1 is SEHNR and CDR2 FQNEAQ (reference sequence). Trimming cost V 7 bases and J 0 bases, with 13 bases left between them. The CDR3 loop reads CASTYDSSSGNTIYF. The CDR3 DNA follows: TGTGCCAGCACCTACGACAGTAGCTCTGGAAACACCATATATTTT.